This is a list of T cell receptor beta chains from one sample in a study of T cell responses to AZD1222 COVID-19 vaccine. Sequencing used immunoSEQ multiplex PCR; TCRdb keeps in-frame clones, though not all of them. The sample consists of around 84,000 clones, 70% to 90% of them appearing once. The material sequenced was peripheral blood, taken 28 days after the second AZD1222 dose. These TCRs come from an adult who received the AZD1222 COVID-19 vaccine. Each CDR3 is given with its conserved first and last residue. A D gene is named only where the DNA matches it firmly. Some rows have no size entry. The others give once, few or many, or a class for an expanded clone.

>NA|TRBV5-6|NA|TRBJ2-3
CASSLRIGRGTDTQYF
TGTGCCAGCAGCTTGCGGATCGGGAGAGGCACAGATACGCAGTATTTT
>NA|TRBV11-2|TRBD1|TRBJ2-7
CASSFGGQGSYEQYF
TGTGCCAGCAGCTTTGGGGGACAGGGATCCTACGAGCAGTACTTC
>once|TRBV6-5|TRBD1|TRBJ1-1
CASSRGGTEAFF
TGTGCCAGCAGCAGGGGGGGAACTGAAGCTTTCTTT
>NA|TRBV7-7|NA|TRBJ2-2
CASSGSTQGPNTGELFF
TGTGCTAGTTCAGGGTCCACACAAGGCCCGAACACCGGGGAGCTGTTTTTT
>NA|TRBV5-1|NA|TRBJ2-1
CASSSYVGGNEQFF
TGCGCCAGCAGCTCATATGTTGGGGGAAATGAGCAGTTCTTC
>once|TRBV10-3|TRBD1|TRBJ1-2
CAISESKGDRGRANYGYTF
TGTGCCATCAGTGAGTCGAAAGGGGACAGAGGAAGAGCTAACTATGGCTACACCTTC
>NA|TRBV28|NA|TRBJ2-7
CASSLSQKQYF
TGTGCCAGCAGTTTAAGTCAGAAGCAGTACTTC
>NA|TRBV6-6|NA|TRBJ1-6
CASSYAPAQTPLHF
TGTGCCAGCAGTTACGCCCCGGCCCAGACACCCCTCCACTTT
>NA|TRBV21-1|NA|TRBJ1-1
CATPTPQGTYTEAFF
TGTGCCACCCCGACACCCCAGGGAACATACACTGAAGCTTTCTTT
>NA|TRBV28|NA|TRBJ2-7
CASSLLRASGEQYF
TGTGCCAGCAGTTTACTCAGGGCGTCAGGCGAGCAGTACTTC
>once|TRBV19|NA|TRBJ2-5
CASSIDGDGLTQYF
TGTGCCAGTAGTATAGATGGGGACGGCTTGACCCAGTACTTC
>NA|TRBV3-1/TRBV3-2|NA|TRBJ2-7
CASSHLGREHEVEQYF
TGTGCCAGCAGCCACTTGGGACGGGAACACGAGGTCGAGCAGTACTTC
>NA|TRBV13|NA|TRBJ2-5
CASSPPGGGGAQQETQYF
TGTGCCAGCAGCCCGCCGGGAGGTGGGGGGGCTCAGCAAGAGACCCAGTACTTC
>once|TRBV30|TRBD1|TRBJ1-6
CAWSGPGGSYNSPLHF
TGTGCCTGGAGCGGTCCAGGGGGATCCTATAATTCACCCCTCCACTTT
>medium-sized|TRBV6-1|NA|TRBJ1-5
CASSDQTLQPQHF
TGTGCCAGCAGTGACCAGACACTCCAGCCCCAGCATTTT
>NA|TRBV5-4|NA|TRBJ2-3
CASSLGQATDTQYF
TGTGCCAGCAGCTTGGGACAGGCGACAGATACGCAGTATTTT
>few|TRBV6-4|NA|TRBJ2-5
CASSDSTGPQETQYF
TGTGCCAGCAGTGACTCCACAGGCCCCCAAGAGACCCAGTACTTC
>NA|TRBV7-9|NA|TRBJ2-2
CASSERGEGTGELFF
TGTGCCAGCAGCGAAAGGGGAGAAGGCACCGGGGAGCTGTTTTTT
>NA|TRBV6-1|NA|TRBJ1-5
CASSEVGGTNQPQHF
TGTGCCAGCAGTGAAGTAGGGGGGACTAATCAGCCCCAGCATTTT